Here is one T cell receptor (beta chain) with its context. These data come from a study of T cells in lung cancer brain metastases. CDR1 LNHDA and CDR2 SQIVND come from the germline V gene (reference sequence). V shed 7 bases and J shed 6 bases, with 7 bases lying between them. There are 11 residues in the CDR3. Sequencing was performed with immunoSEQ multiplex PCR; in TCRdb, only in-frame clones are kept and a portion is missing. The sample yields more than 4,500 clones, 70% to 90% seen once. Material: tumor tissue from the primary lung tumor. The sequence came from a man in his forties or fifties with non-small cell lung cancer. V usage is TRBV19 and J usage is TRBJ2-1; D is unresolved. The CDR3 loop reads CASTNINEQFF. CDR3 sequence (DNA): TGTGCCAGTACGAATATCAATGAGCAGTTCTTC.